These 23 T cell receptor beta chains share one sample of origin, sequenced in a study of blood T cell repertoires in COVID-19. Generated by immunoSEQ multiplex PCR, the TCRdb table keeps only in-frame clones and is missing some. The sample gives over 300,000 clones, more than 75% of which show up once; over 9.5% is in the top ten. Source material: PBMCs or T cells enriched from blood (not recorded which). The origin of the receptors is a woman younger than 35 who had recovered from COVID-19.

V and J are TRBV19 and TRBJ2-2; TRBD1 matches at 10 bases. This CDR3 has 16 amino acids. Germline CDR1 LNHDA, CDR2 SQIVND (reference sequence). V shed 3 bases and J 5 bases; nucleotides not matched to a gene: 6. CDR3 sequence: CASSIEGQGRTGELFF. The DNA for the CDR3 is TGTGCCAGTAGTATTGAGGGACAGGGGAGGACCGGGGAGCTGTTTTTT.

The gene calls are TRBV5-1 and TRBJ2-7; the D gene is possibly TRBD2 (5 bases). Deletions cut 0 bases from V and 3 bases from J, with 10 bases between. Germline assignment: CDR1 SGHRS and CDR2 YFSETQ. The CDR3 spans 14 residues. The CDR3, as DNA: TGCGCCAGCAGCTTGGGGACTCGGGTCTACGAGCAGTACTTC. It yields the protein CASSLGTRVYEQYF.

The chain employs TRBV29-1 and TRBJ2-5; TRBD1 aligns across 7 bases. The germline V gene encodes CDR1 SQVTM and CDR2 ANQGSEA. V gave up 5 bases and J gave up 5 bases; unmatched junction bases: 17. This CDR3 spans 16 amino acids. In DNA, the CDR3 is TGCAGCGTTTTGGGACAAGACAGGGTGGGTATGGAGACCCAGTACTTC. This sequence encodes CSVLGQDRVGMETQYF.

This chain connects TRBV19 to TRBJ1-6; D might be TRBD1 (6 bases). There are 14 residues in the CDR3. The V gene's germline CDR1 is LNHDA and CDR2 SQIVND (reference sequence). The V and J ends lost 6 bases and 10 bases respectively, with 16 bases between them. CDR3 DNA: TGTGCCAGTAGCTACGGACAGTTTGGATCACCCCTCCACTTT. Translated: CASSYGQFGSPLHF.

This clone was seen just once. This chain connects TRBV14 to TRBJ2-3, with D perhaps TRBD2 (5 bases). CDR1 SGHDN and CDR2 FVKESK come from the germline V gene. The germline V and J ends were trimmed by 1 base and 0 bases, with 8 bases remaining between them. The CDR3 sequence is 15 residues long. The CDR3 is CASSQGTDSTDTQYF. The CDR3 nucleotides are TGTGCCAGCAGCCAAGGGACTGATAGCACAGATACGCAGTATTTT.

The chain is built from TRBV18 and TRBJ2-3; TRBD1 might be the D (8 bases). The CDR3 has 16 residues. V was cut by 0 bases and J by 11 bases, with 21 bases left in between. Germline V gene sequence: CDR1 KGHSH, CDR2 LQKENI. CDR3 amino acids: CASSPPGQAGGGEQYF. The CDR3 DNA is TGTGCCAGCTCACCACCGGGACAGGCCGGGGGAGGGGAGCAGTATTTT. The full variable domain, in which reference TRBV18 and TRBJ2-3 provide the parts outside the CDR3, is NAGVMQNPRHLVRRRGQEARLRCSPMKGHSHVYWYRQLPEEGLKFMVYLQKENIIDESGMPKERFSAEFPKEGPSILRIQQVVRGDSAAYFCASSPPGQAGGGEQYFGPGTRLTVL.

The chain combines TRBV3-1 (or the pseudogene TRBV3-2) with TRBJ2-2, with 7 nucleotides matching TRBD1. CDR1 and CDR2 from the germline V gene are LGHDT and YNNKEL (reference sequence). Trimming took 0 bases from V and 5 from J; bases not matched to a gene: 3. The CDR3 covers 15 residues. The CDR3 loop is CASSQDPTGTGELFF. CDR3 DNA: TGTGCCAGCAGCCAAGACCCGACAGGGACCGGGGAGCTGTTTTTT.

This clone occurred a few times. The CDR3 region is CASSRVPGEISGNTIYF. The CDR3 DNA follows: TGCGCCAGCAGCCGTGTTCCGGGGGAGATCTCTGGAAACACCATATATTTT. The rearrangement uses TRBV5-1 and TRBJ1-3; TRBD1 might be the D (5 bases). Between the trimmed V and J ends, which lost 4 bases and 0 bases, there was a span of 17 bases. This CDR3 contains 17 residues. From germline, CDR1 is SGHRS and CDR2 YFSETQ.

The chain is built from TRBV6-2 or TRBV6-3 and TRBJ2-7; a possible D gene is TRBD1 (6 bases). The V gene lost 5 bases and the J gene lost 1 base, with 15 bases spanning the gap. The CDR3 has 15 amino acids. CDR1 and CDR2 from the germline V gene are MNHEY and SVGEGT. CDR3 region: CASSNRDTGSYEQYF. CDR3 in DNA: TGTGCCAGCAGTAACCGGGACACGGGATCCTACGAGCAGTACTTC.

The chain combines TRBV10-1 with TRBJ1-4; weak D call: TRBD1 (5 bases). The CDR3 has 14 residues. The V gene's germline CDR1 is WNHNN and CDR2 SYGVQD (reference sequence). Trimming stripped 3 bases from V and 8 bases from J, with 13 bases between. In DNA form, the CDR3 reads TGCGCCAGCAGTGATTCGACGCCAGGGGAAAAACTGTTTTTT. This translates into CASSDSTPGEKLFF.

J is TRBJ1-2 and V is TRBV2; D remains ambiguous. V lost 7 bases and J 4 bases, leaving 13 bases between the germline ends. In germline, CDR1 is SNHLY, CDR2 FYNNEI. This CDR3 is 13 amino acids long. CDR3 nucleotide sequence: TGTGCCAGCACGGTGGGGAGAGGCTATGGCTACACCTTC. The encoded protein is CASTVGRGYGYTF.

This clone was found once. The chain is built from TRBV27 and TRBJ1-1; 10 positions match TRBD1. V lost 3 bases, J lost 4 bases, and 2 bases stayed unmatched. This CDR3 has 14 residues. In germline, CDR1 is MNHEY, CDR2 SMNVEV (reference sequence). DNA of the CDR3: TGTGCCAGCAGTTTCCGGGACAGGGGCACTGAAGCTTTCTTT. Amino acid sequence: CASSFRDRGTEAFF.

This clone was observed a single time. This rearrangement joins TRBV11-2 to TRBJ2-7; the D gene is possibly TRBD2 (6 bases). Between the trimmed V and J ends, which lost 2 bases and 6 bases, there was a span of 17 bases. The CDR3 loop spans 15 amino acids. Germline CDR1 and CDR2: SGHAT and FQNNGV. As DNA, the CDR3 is TGTGCCAGCAGCTTAAGACTAGGCTGGGGTCCCGAGCAGTACTTC. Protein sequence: CASSLRLGWGPEQYF.

This CDR3 is CASSWRGVRVPYGYTF. CDR3 DNA: TGTGCCAGCAGCTGGCGGGGCGTCAGGGTCCCTTATGGCTACACCTTC. The V gene is TRBV5-4, the J gene TRBJ1-2, with D tentatively TRBD1 (5 bases). The ends were cut back, 3 bases at V and 5 bases at J, with 20 bases in the middle. Germline CDR1 reads SGHNT; CDR2 reads YYREEE (reference sequence). The CDR3 has 16 residues. The variable domain in full, with the rest retrieved from reference TRBV5-4 and TRBJ1-2, is ETGVTQSPTHLIKTRGQQVTLRCSSQSGHNTVSWYQQALGQGPQFIFQYYREEENGRGNFPPRFSGLQFPNYSSELNVNALELDDSALYLCASSWRGVRVPYGYTFGSGTRLTVV.

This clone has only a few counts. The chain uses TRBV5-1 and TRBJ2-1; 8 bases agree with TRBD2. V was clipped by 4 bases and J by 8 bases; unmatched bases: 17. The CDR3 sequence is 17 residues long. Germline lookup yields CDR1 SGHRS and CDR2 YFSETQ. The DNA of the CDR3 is TGCGCCAGCAGCGCCCAAGAAGCGGGAGTAAATACTGATGAGCAGTTCTTC. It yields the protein CASSAQEAGVNTDEQFF.

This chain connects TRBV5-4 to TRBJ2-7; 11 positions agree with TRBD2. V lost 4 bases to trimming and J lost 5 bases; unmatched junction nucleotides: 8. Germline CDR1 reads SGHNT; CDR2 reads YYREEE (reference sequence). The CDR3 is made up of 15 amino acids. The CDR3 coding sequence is TGTGCCAGCAGCAGGACTAGCGGGTTCGCCGACGAGCAGTACTTC. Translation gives CASSRTSGFADEQYF. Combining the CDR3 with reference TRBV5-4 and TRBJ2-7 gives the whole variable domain ETGVTQSPTHLIKTRGQQVTLRCSSQSGHNTVSWYQQALGQGPQFIFQYYREEENGRGNFPPRFSGLQFPNYSSELNVNALELDDSALYLCASSRTSGFADEQYFGPGTRLTVT.

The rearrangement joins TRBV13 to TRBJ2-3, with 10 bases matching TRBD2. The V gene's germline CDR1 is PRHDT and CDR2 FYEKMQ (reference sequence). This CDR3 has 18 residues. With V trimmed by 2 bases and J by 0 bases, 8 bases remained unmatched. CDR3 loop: CASSLSPDSGRSTDTQYF. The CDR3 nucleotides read TGTGCCAGCAGCTTATCCCCCGATAGCGGGAGGAGCACAGATACGCAGTATTTT.

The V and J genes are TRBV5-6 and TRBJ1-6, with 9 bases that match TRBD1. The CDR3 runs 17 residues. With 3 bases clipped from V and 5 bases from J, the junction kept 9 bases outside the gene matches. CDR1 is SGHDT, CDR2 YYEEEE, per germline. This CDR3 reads CASSSTGQGPHNSPLHF. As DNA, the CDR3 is TGTGCCAGCAGCTCGACGGGACAGGGCCCACATAATTCACCCCTCCACTTT. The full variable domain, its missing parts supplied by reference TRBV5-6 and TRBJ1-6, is DAGVTQSPTHLIKTRGQQVTLRCSPKSGHDTVSWYQQALGQGPQFIFQYYEEEERQRGNFPDRFSGHQFPNYSSELNVNALLLGDSALYLCASSSTGQGPHNSPLHFGNGTRLTVT.

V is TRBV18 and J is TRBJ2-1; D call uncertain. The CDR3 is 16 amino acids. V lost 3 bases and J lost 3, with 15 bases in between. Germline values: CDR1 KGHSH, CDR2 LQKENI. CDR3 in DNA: TGTGCCAGCTCACCCCTAGATTTGTCGGTCTACAATGAGCAGTTCTTC. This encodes CASSPLDLSVYNEQFF.

CDR3 in amino acids: CASSQVRTSGTYEQYF. CDR3 bases: TGTGCCAGCAGCCAGGTCCGGACTAGCGGTACCTACGAGCAGTACTTC. This chain uses TRBV3-1 (or the pseudogene TRBV3-2) with TRBJ2-7; 10 bases are shared with TRBD2. CDR3 length equals 16 residues. Unmatched junction bases numbered 7, after V lost 3 bases and J lost 2 bases. Per germline, CDR1 LGHDT and CDR2 YNNKEL (reference sequence).

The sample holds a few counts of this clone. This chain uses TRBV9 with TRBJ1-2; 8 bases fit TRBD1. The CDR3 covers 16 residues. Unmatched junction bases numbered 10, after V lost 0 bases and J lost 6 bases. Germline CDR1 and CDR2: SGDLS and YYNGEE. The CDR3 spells CASSVAMSQGADGYTF. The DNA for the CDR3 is TGTGCCAGCAGCGTAGCTATGAGTCAGGGGGCGGATGGCTACACCTTC.

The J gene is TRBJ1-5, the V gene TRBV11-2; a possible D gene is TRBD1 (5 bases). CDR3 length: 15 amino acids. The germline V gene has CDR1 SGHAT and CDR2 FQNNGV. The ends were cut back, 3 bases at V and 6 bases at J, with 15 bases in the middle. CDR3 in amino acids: CASSFSGERGQPQHF. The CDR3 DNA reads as TGTGCCAGCAGCTTCAGCGGGGAGAGGGGTCAGCCCCAGCATTTT.

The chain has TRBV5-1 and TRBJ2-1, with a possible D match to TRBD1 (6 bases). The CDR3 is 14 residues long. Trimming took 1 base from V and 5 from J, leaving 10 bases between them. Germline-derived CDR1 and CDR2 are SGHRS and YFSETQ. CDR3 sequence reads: CASSLTRGHNEQFF. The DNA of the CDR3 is TGCGCCAGCAGCTTGACCAGGGGCCACAATGAGCAGTTCTTC.